This TCR beta chain was captured in a study of control samples from healthy donors and cancer patients. The table came from immunoSEQ multiplex PCR; TCRdb's copy has only in-frame clones and leaves some out. Here the sample spans approximately 150,000 clones, around 90% being singletons. V was cut by 5 bases and J by 1 base, with 17 bases left in between. CDR3 size: 16 residues. Per the germline V gene, CDR1 is SEHNR and CDR2 is FQNEAQ (reference sequence). The receptor's source is a man aged 25-45 years in good health. The sample taken for sequencing was blood. The J gene is TRBJ1-1, the V gene TRBV7-9; D is uncertain. As DNA, the CDR3 is TGTGCCAGCAGCCCGCCCACACAGTGGAGGAACACTGAAGCTTTCTTT. It codes for CASSPPTQWRNTEAFF.